The next 18 T cell receptor beta chains were all read from a single sample in a study of shared clonotypes between healthy human individuals. Using immunoSEQ multiplex PCR, the repertoire was profiled, and TCRdb retains in-frame clones only, with some absent. The table shows about 1.1 million clones, with around 82% occurring only once. The source material was memory CD4+ T cells from PBMCs. Regarding subset: CD45RA-negative fraction. The receptor source for this set is a young man in good health. Some clones in this sample may be carry-over from other donors' samples.

The genes are TRBV15 and TRBJ2-7, with 12 nucleotides matching TRBD2. This CDR3 region has 14 residues. V dropped 1 base and J dropped 7; count of bases not matched to a gene: 2. The germline V gene has CDR1 LNHNV and CDR2 YYDKDF (reference sequence). CDR3 residues: CATSRGLAGGEQYF. CDR3 in DNA: TGTGCCACCAGCAGAGGGCTAGCGGGGGGGGAGCAGTACTTC.

This chain connects TRBV11-2 to TRBJ2-2, with 10 bases lining up with TRBD1. Germline-derived CDR1 and CDR2 are SGHAT and FQNNGV. This CDR3 has 15 amino acids. V was clipped by 6 bases and J by 4 bases; unmatched bases: 5. CDR3 loop: CASRPGQGVTGELFF. CDR3 bases: TGTGCCAGCAGACCAGGACAGGGGGTCACCGGGGAGCTGTTTTTT. Based on the CDR3 plus reference TRBV11-2 and TRBJ2-2, the full variable domain is EAGVAQSPRYKIIEKRQSVAFWCNPISGHATLYWYQQILGQGPKLLIQFQNNGVVDDSQLPKDRFSAERLKGVDSTLKIQPAKLEDSAVYLCASRPGQGVTGELFFGEGSRLTVL.

CDR3 loop: CASRRGLGYNEQFF. The DNA for the CDR3 is TGTGCCAGTCGACGGGGACTAGGGTACAATGAGCAGTTCTTC. This chain joins TRBV6-5 and TRBJ2-1; TRBD2 agrees at 8 bases. V was pared by 9 bases and J by 4 bases, with 8 bases of the junction left unmatched. Germline V lookup: CDR1 MNHEY, CDR2 SVGAGI. The length of the CDR3 is 14 residues.

V and J are TRBV4-1 and TRBJ1-5; D remains ambiguous. Germline V CDR1 and CDR2: MGHRA, YSYEKL. The germline V and J ends were trimmed by 0 bases and 3 bases, with 6 bases remaining between them. This CDR3 has 14 residues. CDR3 sequence (DNA): TGCGCCAGCAGCCAAGAGTACATCAATCAGCCCCAGCATTTT. Translation gives CASSQEYINQPQHF.

This clone was picked up a small number of times. The chain is built from TRBV5-8 and TRBJ1-4, with 10 bases lining up with TRBD1. V gave up 1 base and J gave up 9 bases; unmatched junction bases: 6. There are 15 residues in the CDR3. Looked up from germline, CDR1 is SGHTS and CDR2 is YDEGEE. CDR3 coding DNA: TGTGCCAGCAGCTTGACGGGGACAGGGGATAAAAAACTGTTTTTT. Residues: CASSLTGTGDKKLFF.

Concerning this clone itself: Other DNA sequences in this sample translate to the same CDR3. This chain uses TRBV9 with TRBJ2-1, with a weak D call TRBD2 (6 bases). V lost 3 bases and J lost 0, with 10 bases in between. The CDR3 consists of 15 residues. Germline V gene data show CDR1 as SGDLS and CDR2 as YYNGEE. The CDR3 coding sequence is TGTGCCAGCAGCGGTAGCGGCCACTCCTACAATGAGCAGTTCTTC. Translated, it gives CASSGSGHSYNEQFF. Complete variable domain (other parts from reference TRBV9 and TRBJ2-1): DSGVTQTPKHLITATGQRVTLRCSPRSGDLSVYWYQQSLDQGLQFLIQYYNGEERAKGNILERFSAQQFPDLHSELNLSSLELGDSALYFCASSGSGHSYNEQFFGPGTRLTVL.

This sequence joins TRBV7-2 and TRBJ2-1; 8 positions agree with TRBD2. The J segment lost 6 bases and the V segment lost 4 bases, leaving 5 bases of the junction unmatched. There are 14 residues in the CDR3. Germline CDR1 is SGHTA and CDR2 is FQGNSA. The DNA for the CDR3 is TGTGCCAGCAGCTCAGGACTAGCCTTCAATGAGCAGTTCTTC. Protein sequence: CASSSGLAFNEQFF.

This chain connects TRBV5-1 to TRBJ2-7, with TRBD1 matching over 7 bases. The ends lost 0 bases at V and 4 bases at J; junction bases unmatched: 7. The CDR3 contains 15 residues. Germline loops: CDR1 SGHRS, CDR2 YFSETQ. The CDR3, as DNA: TGCGCCAGCAGCTTGGGCTCGACAGGGAAGTACGAGCAGTACTTC. Encoded protein: CASSLGSTGKYEQYF.

The chain links TRBV7-3 to TRBJ1-1; D gene uncertain. This CDR3 region has 12 residues. Trimming left V 5 bases short and J 6 bases short, with 10 bases between. The germline V gene has CDR1 SGHTA and CDR2 FQGTGA. The CDR3 region has the DNA TGTGCCAGCAGCCCCGCAACCTCTGAAGCTTTCTTT. Its translation is CASSPATSEAFF. The full variable domain, with the rest looked up from reference TRBV7-3 and TRBJ1-1, is GAGVSQTPSNKVTEKGKYVELRCDPISGHTALYWYRQSLGQGPEFLIYFQGTGAADDSGLPNDRFFAVRPEGSVSTLKIQRTERGDSAVYLCASSPATSEAFFGQGTRLTVV.

V gene TRBV9 combines with J gene TRBJ1-1; D might be TRBD1 (6 bases). CDR1 and CDR2 from the germline V gene are SGDLS and YYNGEE. The CDR3 covers 13 residues. Trimming pared 4 bases from V and 8 bases from J, leaving 15 bases between. CDR3 bases: TGTGCCAGCAGCACTAGTTCGGGGGGCGAAGCTTTCTTT. Translating gives CASSTSSGGEAFF.

The V and J genes are TRBV5-1 and TRBJ2-5, with TRBD1 matching 7 bases. The CDR3 loop spans 15 amino acids. Trimming cost V 1 base and J 3 bases; bases outside gene matches: 6. Germline CDR1 is SGHRS and CDR2 is YFSETQ. DNA for the CDR3: TGCGCCAGCAGCTTGAGTACAGGGGAAAAAGAGACCCAGTACTTC. It codes for CASSLSTGEKETQYF.

Only one count was recorded for this clone. V is TRBV7-9 and J is TRBJ1-3; TRBD1 agrees at 7 bases. From germline, CDR1 is SEHNR and CDR2 FQNEAQ (reference sequence). The V and J ends lost 5 bases and 1 base, in that order; junction bases with no gene match: 8. CDR3 length: 16 residues. In DNA, the CDR3 is TGTGCCAGCAGCAACCAGGCAGGGGGTTCTGGAAACACCATATATTTT. Its translation is CASSNQAGGSGNTIYF.

The chain employs TRBV27 and TRBJ2-7, with D possibly matching TRBD1 (6 bases). The CDR3 sequence is 16 residues long. The V gene lost 5 bases and the J gene lost 0 bases, with 17 bases spanning the gap. Germline values: CDR1 MNHEY, CDR2 SMNVEV (reference sequence). The CDR3: CASSPIRGPNSYEQYF. DNA of the CDR3: TGTGCCAGCAGTCCGATCAGGGGCCCTAACTCCTACGAGCAGTACTTC.

The chain joins TRBV14 to TRBJ2-7; TRBD2 aligns across 12 bases. CDR3 length: 17 residues. Germline assignment: CDR1 SGHDN and CDR2 FVKESK. J lost 7 bases, V lost 4 bases, and 14 bases had no gene match. The CDR3 reads CASSPPRGLAGRNEQYF. Written as DNA, the CDR3 is TGTGCCAGCAGCCCCCCCCGCGGACTAGCGGGAAGAAATGAGCAGTACTTC.

The V gene is TRBV5-1, the J gene TRBJ1-3, with a weak D call TRBD1 (5 bases). Trimming shortened V by 2 bases and J by 0 bases, and 9 bases separated the two germline ends. The CDR3 has 15 residues. Germline V lookup: CDR1 SGHRS, CDR2 YFSETQ. CDR3 in amino acids: CASSFEGSSGNTIYF. The CDR3 nucleotides are TGCGCCAGCAGCTTTGAGGGGAGCTCTGGAAACACCATATATTTT.

This clone was detected only a few times. The sample carries other DNA sequences with the same CDR3. This chain connects TRBV7-3 to TRBJ1-2; TRBD1 matches 9 bases. The length of the CDR3 is 13 residues. V was clipped by 4 bases and J by 4 bases; unmatched bases: 1. Germline V lookup: CDR1 SGHTA, CDR2 FQGTGA. The CDR3 spells CASSSGQGYGYTF. DNA of the CDR3: TGTGCCAGCAGCTCGGGACAGGGCTATGGCTACACCTTC. Complete variable domain (other parts from reference TRBV7-3 and TRBJ1-2): GAGVSQTPSNKVTEKGKYVELRCDPISGHTALYWYRQSLGQGPEFLIYFQGTGAADDSGLPNDRFFAVRPEGSVSTLKIQRTERGDSAVYLCASSSGQGYGYTFGSGTRLTVV.

The V call is TRBV28, the J call TRBJ2-3; no reliable D call. From germline, CDR1 is MDHEN and CDR2 SYDVKM. The CDR3 contains 12 residues. Trimming removed 2 bases from V and 9 bases from J, with 9 bases in between. The CDR3 here is CASSLGEGTQYF. The CDR3 coding sequence is TGTGCCAGCAGTTTAGGGGAAGGAACGCAGTATTTT.

This sequence joins TRBV7-9 and TRBJ1-4; D is ambiguous. Germline CDR1 SEHNR, CDR2 FQNEAQ (reference sequence). Trimming left V 4 bases short and J 5 bases short, with 11 bases between. The CDR3 spans 14 residues. The CDR3, as DNA: TGTGCCAGCAGCTCTCTCCAGAAAAATGAAAAACTGTTTTTT. Translating it yields CASSSLQKNEKLFF. Based on the CDR3 plus reference TRBV7-9 and TRBJ1-4, the full variable domain is DTGVSQNPRHKITKRGQNVTFRCDPISEHNRLYWYRQTLGQGPEFLTYFQNEAQLEKSRLLSDRFSAERPKGSFSTLEIQRTEQGDSAMYLCASSSLQKNEKLFFGSGTQLSVL.